These 3 T cell receptor beta chains originate from one sample sequenced in a study of T cells in Graves' hyperthyroidism and ophthalmopathy. TCR beta CDR3 regions were amplified from RNA. RT-PCR in the first round (using the HTBI primer set) targeted the TCR CDR3. TCRdb redid the calling of the multiplex PCR reads with MiXCR, one entry per CDR3 protein. In the table there are about 550,000 distinct CDR3 sequences, less than 25% of which are singletons. Material for sequencing was blood. The receptors shown here come from a man younger than 35 with Graves' hyperthyroidism.

This clonotype appeared many times. The chain has TRBV2 and TRBJ1-5; D might be TRBD1 (5 bases). This CDR3 has 15 residues. V shed 1 base and J shed 6 bases, with 13 bases lying between them. Germline CDR1 reads SNHLY; CDR2 reads FYNNEI. DNA for the CDR3: TGTGCCAGCAGTGAAGATACAGGTGGCCCTCAGCCCCAGCATTTT. Amino acid sequence: CASSEDTGGPQPQHF.

This chain links TRBV6-2 or TRBV6-3 with TRBJ2-5; no clear D. Germline CDR1 and CDR2: MNHEY and SVGEGT. Trimming cost V 4 bases and J 10 bases, with 7 bases left between them. This CDR3 comprises 10 residues. The CDR3 sequence: CASSWPIQYF. Here the CDR3 DNA reads TGTGCCAGCAGTTGGCCAATCCAGTACTTC.

This clonotype was seen at least ten times. This sequence joins TRBV19 and TRBJ1-2; TRBD1 agrees at 7 bases. Looked up from germline, CDR1 is LNHDA and CDR2 is SQIVND (reference sequence). There are 12 residues in the CDR3. In DNA form, the CDR3 reads TGTGCGGCATCCGGGACAGATTACGGCTACACCTTC. It specifies CAASGTDYGYTF.